This T cell receptor beta chain comes out of a study of blood T cell repertoires in COVID-19. Sequenced by immunoSEQ multiplex PCR; TCRdb stores in-frame clones only, minus some. This sample carries some 200,000 clones, about 87% of them seen once, and the ten largest clones take just over 2.5%. The sample taken for sequencing was PBMCs or T cells enriched from blood (not recorded which). This TCR was sampled from a woman aged 30 to 39 who had recovered from COVID-19.

CDR3 sequence (DNA): TGTGCCAGTCGCCCAGACAGGGGTAGTCAGCCCCAGCATTTT. This codes for CASRPDRGSQPQHF. The V call is TRBV19, the J call TRBJ1-5, with TRBD1 matching 8 bases. V lost 8 bases, J lost 6 bases, and 9 bases stayed unmatched. Germline values: CDR1 LNHDA, CDR2 SQIVND (reference sequence). The CDR3 sequence is 14 residues long.